This T cell receptor (beta chain) was profiled in a study of long-term antiretroviral therapy in people with HIV. The study's findings and limits: Diversity increased after ART yet remained lower than in transplant donor controls. Clones that expanded before ART (that is, prior to treatment) dominated the repertoire at all time points.

The assay used was immunoSEQ (version v3.0), run at survey level. Profiling relied on immunoSEQ multiplex PCR, and the TCRdb table lists in-frame clones only, not all of them. The sample holds some 30,000 clones; about 97% are singletons and the top ten take 1.5% to 2%. Details on this clone: Antigen: not known.

V dropped 4 bases and J dropped 8 bases, with 20 bases sitting between them. CDR1 is MNHNS, CDR2 SASEGT, per germline. The CDR3 sequence is 15 residues long. None of the participants with HIV were treated outside the United States. The material was unsorted PBMCs, obtained 7.6 years after starting antiretroviral therapy. This chain links TRBV6-1 with TRBJ1-2; no definite D call. The TCR sequence derives from a young man with HIV. The DNA for the CDR3 is TGTGCCAGCAGTGTATCACCCGCCTACCCCGGGGGCTACACCTTC. It encodes CASSVSPAYPGGYTF.